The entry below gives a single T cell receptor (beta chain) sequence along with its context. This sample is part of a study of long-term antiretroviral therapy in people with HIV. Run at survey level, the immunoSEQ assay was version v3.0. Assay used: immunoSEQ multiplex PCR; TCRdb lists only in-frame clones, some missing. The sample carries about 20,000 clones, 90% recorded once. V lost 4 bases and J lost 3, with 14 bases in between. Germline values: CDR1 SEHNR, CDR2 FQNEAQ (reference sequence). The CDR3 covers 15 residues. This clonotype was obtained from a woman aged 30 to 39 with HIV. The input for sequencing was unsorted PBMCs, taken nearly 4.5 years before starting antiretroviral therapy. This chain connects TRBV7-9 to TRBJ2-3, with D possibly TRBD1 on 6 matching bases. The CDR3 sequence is CASSSPGQKTDTQYF. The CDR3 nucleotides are TGTGCCAGCAGCTCACCGGGACAAAAGACAGATACGCAGTATTTT.